This section outlines one T cell receptor (beta chain) sequence together with its context. Its antigen is still unknown. Base quality data are lacking; no much larger clone is found one base away. This same CDR3 is encoded by further DNA sequences in the sample. Using the deep immunoSEQ assay, TCR CDR3 regions were amplified from genomic DNA by multiplex PCR. Extracted genomic DNA from each cell subset was spread evenly across all wells of several immunoSEQ 96-well plates, with each plate serving as a replicate. For sorted subsets, around 200 ng genomic DNA, equal to 25,000 to 35,000 T cell genomes, was loaded into each replicate PCR. Purified libraries were quantified with a Qubit 3.0 fluorometer, sized on a Bioanalyzer 2100, and re-quantified with the KAPA Library Quantification kit. A separate single-read 150-cycle Illumina NextSeq 550 flow cell was used to sequence each immunoSEQ 96-well plate. Processing in the source paper ran as follows. Because the immunoSEQ output held only junctional sequences and lacked quality scores, the filtering could not match the filtering applied to full-length reads. To assign V/J genes and CDR3, sequences were annotated against IMGT germline references using PyIR, a Python wrapper for IgBLAST v1.9. Reads were removed for weak V/J assignments (E-value above 1e-6), missing CDR3, stop codons, out-of-frame junctions, or ambiguous translated residues. A V3J clonotype was defined by an identical inferred V gene, J gene, and CDR3 amino acid sequence. To compute the percentage overlap between repertoires, the number of shared unique clonotypes was divided by the size of the smaller repertoire. Richness of each repertoire was evaluated using RTK rarefaction, the Chao1 estimator, and Recon v2.1 estimates of unobserved clonotypes. OLGA was used to compute generation probabilities for all TCRbeta clonotypes that the gDNA method yielded from four donors. TCRdb re-hosts the immuneACCESS table, in-frame sequences only. Its copies lack some clones; in the studies checked, an unresolved V gene accounts for under half of them, and the cause for the rest is not known. V and J calls and clone size follow that table, whereas D and trimming were derived from the DNA. For this sample the table gives around 1.9 million clones, of which approximately 94% were detected only once. The top ten constitute 1.5% to 2% of the sample.

The data were taken from a study of shared clonotypes between healthy human individuals (dated by TCRdb to the early 2020s). With regard to the full study: A few men and two women, aged 18 to 49 years, made up the cohort. Per donor, three plates each were used for CD4 naive and CD4 memory, two for CD8 naive, and one for CD8 memory. To estimate repertoire size and how much clonotype sharing occurs between individuals, the study deeply sequenced the blood TCR repertoires of five healthy adults. Leukapheresis yielded between about 0.9 and 9 billion PBMCs per donor. Different laboratories and diverse techniques were used to prepare libraries and sequence TCR repertoires, to increase sequencing depth and limit assay-specific biases. Overall study outcomes, separate from this receptor: Compared with non-shared clonotypes, the clonotypes found in all four sorted-subset donors had higher generation probabilities. Larger estimated clonotype richness was generally found for naive subsets than for memory subsets. Across several donors, around 5% of naive CD4, around 3.5% of naive CD8, 2% to 2.5% of memory CD4, and under 0.45% of memory CD8 clonotypes were shared. Only blood was sampled, and tissue TCR repertoires likely differ from those in blood. Based on pairwise subsampling, the degree of clonotype sharing among donors was expected to be affected by sequencing depth. The genetic and exposure-history diversity represented was limited by the small number of donors. Rarefaction of sorted-subset datasets indicated incomplete sequencing despite the large sequencing depth.

For the CD8 naive samples, CD45RO-negative cells were positively selected for CCR7, yielding a CD45RA+CCR7+ population from which TemRA cells were excluded. The donors were healthy, HIV-negative adults who had no recently reported acute infections or vaccinations. Every donor was a Caucasian adult residing in Nashville, Tennessee, USA. After blood collection by leukapheresis, PBMCs were isolated using Ficoll-Histopaque density gradient centrifugation and then cryopreserved in the vapor phase of liquid nitrogen. Purity and quantity of every magnetically sorted T cell population were checked by analytical flow cytometry. Each sorted fraction had its genomic DNA isolated and then quantified by UV absorbance on a Nanodrop 2000c. Sequencing input: naive CD8+ T cells from PBMCs. The cell subset or site label of this sample denotes: CD45RA+CCR7+. The source of this sequence is a man younger than 35 in good health. Some clones in this sample may be carry-over from other donors' samples.

The CDR3 reads CSVEVGFLETQYF. The DNA sequence is TGCAGCGTTGAAGTGGGGTTCCTTGAGACCCAGTACTTC. The rearranged chain carries TRBV29-1 and TRBJ2-5; no D gene is confidently identified. CDR1 is given as SQVTM and CDR2 as ANQGSEA, both from the germline V gene. The V end loses 1 base and the J end loses 5 bases, and a stretch of 11 bases separates them. The CDR3 runs 13 amino acids, cysteine and phenylalanine included. CDR3 DNA only is kept here, 39 bases in frame from base 1.